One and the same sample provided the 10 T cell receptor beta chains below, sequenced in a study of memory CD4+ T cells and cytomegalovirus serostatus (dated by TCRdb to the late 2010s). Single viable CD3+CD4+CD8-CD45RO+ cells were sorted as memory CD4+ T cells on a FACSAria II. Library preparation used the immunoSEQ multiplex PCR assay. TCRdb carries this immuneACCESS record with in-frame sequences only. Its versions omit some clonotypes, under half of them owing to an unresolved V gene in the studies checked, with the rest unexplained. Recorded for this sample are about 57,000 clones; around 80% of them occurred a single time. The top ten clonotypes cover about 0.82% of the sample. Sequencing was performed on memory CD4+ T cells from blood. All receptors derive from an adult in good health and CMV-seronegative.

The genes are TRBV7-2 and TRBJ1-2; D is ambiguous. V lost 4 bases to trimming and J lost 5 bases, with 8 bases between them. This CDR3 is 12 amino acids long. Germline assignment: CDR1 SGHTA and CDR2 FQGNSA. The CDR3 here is CASSSVGYGYTF. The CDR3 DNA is TGTGCCAGCAGCTCGGTAGGATATGGCTACACCTTC.

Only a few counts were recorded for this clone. CDR3 DNA: TGTGCCAGCAGCAGGCATGACGAGCAGTACTTC. Its protein product is CASSRHDEQYF. This chain connects TRBV7-8 to TRBJ2-7, with D hard to call. CDR1 is SGHVS, CDR2 FQNEAQ, per germline. CDR3 size: 11 residues. V was cut by 5 bases and J by 5 bases, with 7 bases left in between.

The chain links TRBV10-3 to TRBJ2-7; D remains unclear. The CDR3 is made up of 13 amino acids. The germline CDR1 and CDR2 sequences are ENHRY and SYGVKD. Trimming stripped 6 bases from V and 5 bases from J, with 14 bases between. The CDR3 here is CAIRPSDPDEQYF. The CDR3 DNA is TGTGCCATCAGGCCTTCGGACCCCGACGAGCAGTACTTC.

The CDR3 DNA reads as TGCGCCATTGTGACTGGGGGGAAGCAGTTCTTC. The encoded protein is CAIVTGGKQFF. The chain is built from TRBV10-1 and TRBJ2-1; D might be TRBD2 (6 bases). The CDR3 is made up of 11 amino acids. Germline loops: CDR1 WNHNN, CDR2 SYGVQD (reference sequence). The V and J ends lost 10 bases and 11 bases respectively, with 15 bases between them.

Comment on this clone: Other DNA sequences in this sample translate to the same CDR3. CDR3 nucleotides: TGTGCCAGCAGCTGGGACAGGGGAAATTCACCCCTCCACTTT. This translates into CASSWDRGNSPLHF. The chain links TRBV5-6 to TRBJ1-6, with 10 bases matching TRBD1. This CDR3 contains 14 residues. In germline, CDR1 is SGHDT, CDR2 YYEEEE. The junction had 1 base not matched to a gene; V was cut back by 3 bases and J by 7 bases.

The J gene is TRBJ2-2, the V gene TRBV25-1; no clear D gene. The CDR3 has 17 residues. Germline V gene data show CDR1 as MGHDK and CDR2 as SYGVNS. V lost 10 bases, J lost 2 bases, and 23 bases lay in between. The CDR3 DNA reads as TGTGCCAACCTTGCCCAGGTTCTATGGAGAAACACCGGGGAGCTGTTTTTT. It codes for CANLAQVLWRNTGELFF.

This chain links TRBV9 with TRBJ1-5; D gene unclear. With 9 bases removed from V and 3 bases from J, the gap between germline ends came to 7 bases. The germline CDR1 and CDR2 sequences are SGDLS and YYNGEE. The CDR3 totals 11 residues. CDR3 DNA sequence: TGTGCCACCACAACCAATCAGCCCCAGCATTTT. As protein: CATTTNQPQHF.

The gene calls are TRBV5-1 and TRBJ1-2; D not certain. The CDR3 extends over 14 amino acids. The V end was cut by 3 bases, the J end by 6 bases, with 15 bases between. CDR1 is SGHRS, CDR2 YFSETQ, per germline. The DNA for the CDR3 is TGCGCCAGCAGCTCCCAAGGTGGAGCTGATGGCTACACCTTC. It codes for CASSSQGGADGYTF.

CDR3 nucleotides: TGTGCCAGCAGGGAAGGGACAGGGTTCCCCTACGAGCAGTACTTC. Translation gives CASREGTGFPYEQYF. The chain is built from TRBV6-4 and TRBJ2-7; 9 bases agree with TRBD1. The germline V gene encodes CDR1 MRHNA and CDR2 SNTAGT. CDR3 size: 15 residues. The J segment lost 2 bases and the V segment lost 6 bases, leaving 8 bases of the junction unmatched.

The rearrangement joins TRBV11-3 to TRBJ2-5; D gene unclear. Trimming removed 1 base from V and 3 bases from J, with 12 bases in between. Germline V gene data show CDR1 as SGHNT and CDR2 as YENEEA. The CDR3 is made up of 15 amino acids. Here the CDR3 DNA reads TGTGCCAGCAGCTTAGGAGAAGAGGCTAAAGAGACCCAGTACTTC. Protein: CASSLGEEAKETQYF.